This T cell receptor (beta chain) was obtained from a study of OX40 agonist ivuxolimab in advanced cancers. Broader study findings: Specificity for antigen went undetermined in the expanded peripheral T cells.

V dropped 3 bases and J dropped 2 bases, with 6 bases sitting between them. The CDR3 spans 13 residues. CDR1 is LGHNA, CDR2 YSLEER, per germline. Sequencing used immunoSEQ multiplex PCR; TCRdb keeps in-frame clones, though not all of them. The table shows about 80,000 clones, with 70% to 90% occurring only once. With respect to this clone: Its antigen is undetermined.

Sequencing used CD4+ or CD8+ T cells sorted from blood, obtained in a trial of the OX40 agonist ivuxolimab. This TCR derives from an adult with an advanced solid tumor such as melanoma, head and neck, liver or kidney cancer. This chain links TRBV4-3 with TRBJ2-3; a weak D match, TRBD1 (5 bases). For the CDR3, the DNA is TGCGCCAGCAGCCAGACAGCCACAGATACGCAGTATTTT. It yields the protein CASSQTATDTQYF.